This TCR beta chain came from a study of T cells in Graves' hyperthyroidism and ophthalmopathy (dated by TCRdb to 2018 to 2020). In the study overall: To identify distinguishing TCR V-J signatures, a discovery cohort of 90 to 100 patients was used, comprising 40 to 45 with Graves' ophthalmopathy and 57 with stable Graves' hyperthyroidism. An independent validation cohort of around 19 hyperthyroidism patients and over 15 patients who later progressed to ophthalmopathy tested prospective prediction of ophthalmopathy. The roughly 90 discovery patients were divided at random into training and test sets in a 7:3 ratio. The paper reports TCR Vbeta CDR3 sequencing of about 140 peripheral blood samples: 43 ophthalmopathy, under 85 hyperthyroidism and around 17 progressor patients. After blood sampling, hyperthyroidism patients were treated with methimazole at a starting dose of 30 mg daily, and ophthalmopathy patients were treated with high-dose intravenous methylprednisolone. The study also compared thyroid tissue and blood T-cell repertoires from roughly six Graves' hyperthyroidism patients. Overall study outcomes, separate from this receptor: In validation, the model predicted progression to ophthalmopathy with roughly 66% sensitivity and 72% to 85% specificity, a median of approximately 6.5 months before onset. Blood samples also contained most of the expanded thyroid clonotypes (frequency above 0.001), which suggests that blood repertoires may reflect thyroid immune responses. Sample size was not statistically predetermined, and investigators were not blinded to group allocation. In cross-validation, a model built on a 13 V-J signature told ophthalmopathy apart from stable hyperthyroidism with 87.88% sensitivity and about 81% specificity, and in testing the same model reached 80%/75%.

Any patient with an uncontrolled infection, another autoimmune disease, pregnancy or lactation was excluded. Diagnoses were based on clinical symptoms, serum thyroxine and TRAb, thyroid ultrasound and orbital computed tomography. Trizol reagent was used to extract total RNA, and RNA quality was then checked on an Agilent 2100 Bioanalyzer. Amplification of TCR beta CDR3 regions was carried out from RNA transcripts. The TCR CDR3 was subjected to a first round of RT-PCR using the HTBI primer set and the Qiagen OneStep RT-PCR kit. A second multiplex PCR round built the libraries, followed by size selection and purification. Libraries were sequenced paired-end with 100 bp reads on an Illumina HiSeq2000. In the paper's pipeline: Raw data were processed with SOAPnuke, discarding reads with adapters, uncalled bases, mean Phred below 15, or no exact constant-primer or identifier match. COPE v1.2.5 was used to merge high-quality paired reads, and clonotypes were defined as unique nucleotide sequences. MiTCR v1.1 was used to align the clonotypes against IMGT TRBV, TRBD and TRBJ reference segments. The analysis was restricted to V-J combinations with a frequency above 0.0001, which together covered 99.2% of the repertoires. A TCS score was defined as the ratio between F50 (clonal expansion) and ExV (chaos), using BLOSUM62-based TCRdist between CDR3 peptides within each V-J. Welch's t-statistics and random forest reduced 450 to 600 V-J features to roughly 13, which were used in a naive Bayes classifier (R e1071). The Morisita-Horn index was used to measure how similar the thyroid and blood repertoires were. TCRdb reran the public reads through fastp at Q25 and MiXCR, keeping productive beta chains. Every distinct CDR3 protein forms one entry, paired with its most common genes and DNA. The V and J calls were determined by TCRdb, not by the authors. The sample contains 490,000 or so distinct CDR3 sequences, approximately 49% of them found a single time. The ten top clones hold 44% of the sample.

As encoded in the germline V gene (reference sequence), CDR1 is LNHDA while CDR2 is SQIVND. The CDR3 measures 14 amino acids from cysteine to phenylalanine. Only the CDR3 DNA stays, 42 bases, in frame from base 1. V was cut back by 8 bases and J by 4 bases, leaving a gap of 17 bases between them. This clonotype appeared many times. Its binding antigen is unknown. No qualities accompany the bases; no much larger clone lies one base away. This receptor was identified in an adult woman with Graves' disease, either hyperthyroidism or ophthalmopathy (not recorded which). The chain is made from TRBV19 and TRBJ2-5; the D gene is perhaps TRBD2, on 6 matching bases. The sequencing input was peripheral blood or thyroid tissue (not recorded which). The CDR3 region reads CASASGATGETQYF. In nucleotide form, the sequence is TGTGCCAGTGCATCGGGAGCCACGGGAGAGACCCAGTACTTC. This CDR3, with the reference TRBV19 and TRBJ2-5 proteins standing in past its ends, gives the full variable domain DGGITQSPKYLFRKEGQNVTLSCEQNLNHDAMYWYRQDPGQGLRLIYYSQIVNDFQKGDIAEGYSVSREKKESFPLTVTSAQKNPTAFYLCASASGATGETQYFGPGTRLLVL.